The 31 T cell receptor beta chains below were found in one sample sequenced in a study of graft-versus-host responses after intestinal transplantation (dated by TCRdb to the early 2020s). Library preparation was by the immunoSEQ multiplex PCR assay. TCRdb obtained this table from immuneACCESS and retained in-frame rearrangements with V and J assigned. These tables miss some clones; where compared with another copy, unresolved V genes account for less than half of the shortfall, and the remainder is unexplained. The sample yields more than 95,000 clones; approximately 90% were counted once. The top ten hold approximately 0.17% of the sample. In the paper's terms, the time point label means: cells obtained before transplantation from donor or recipient. These receptors lack a known antigen. Specimen: unstimulated CD4+ T cells sorted from spleen or lymph node cells, collected before intestinal transplant. All receptors come from a human donor who received an intestinal transplant.

The rearrangement links TRBV6-1 to TRBJ2-7, with TRBD2 as a possible D gene (7 bases). CDR1 and CDR2 (germline): MNHNS, SASEGT. V gave up 4 bases and J gave up 6 bases, with 22 bases separating them. The CDR3 spans 16 residues. CDR3 sequence reads: CASSGRGGGGTGEQYF. CDR3 nucleotides: TGTGCCAGCAGTGGAAGGGGGGGAGGGGGGACCGGCGAGCAGTACTTC.

This clone was detected only once. V gene TRBV11-2 combines with J gene TRBJ2-2, with 8 bases that match TRBD1. CDR1 is SGHAT, CDR2 FQNNGV, per germline. The CDR3 length is 15 residues. V trimming: 3 bases; J trimming: 5 bases; junction bases outside the gene matches: 5. The CDR3 sequence: CASSFGTGVTGELFF. In DNA, the CDR3 is TGTGCCAGCAGCTTCGGGACAGGTGTAACCGGGGAGCTGTTTTTT.

This chain uses TRBV2 with TRBJ1-2, with D perhaps TRBD1 (5 bases). Trimming left V 8 bases short and J 4 bases short, with 20 bases between. The CDR3 has 15 amino acids. The germline gives CDR1 SNHLY, CDR2 FYNNEI. CDR3 in DNA: TGTGCCAGCGGGAGTGGGTCCGGGAGGGGCTATGGCTACACCTTC. Translating gives CASGSGSGRGYGYTF.

V usage is TRBV10-2 and J usage is TRBJ1-3, with D unresolved. The CDR3 covers 13 residues. V lost 6 bases and J 0 bases, leaving 6 bases between the germline ends. From germline, CDR1 is WSHSY and CDR2 SAAADI. The CDR3 reads CASSTSSGNTIYF. CDR3 sequence (DNA): TGCGCCAGCAGCACCAGCTCTGGAAACACCATATATTTT.

This chain's CDR3 is CASSLRDRGYGYTF. The CDR3 region has the DNA TGTGCCAGCAGCTTACGGGACAGGGGCTATGGCTACACCTTC. This chain joins TRBV6-1 and TRBJ1-2; 10 bases are a match to TRBD1. The germline CDR1 and CDR2 sequences are MNHNS and SASEGT. Trimming took 6 bases from V and 4 from J; bases not matched to a gene: 5. This CDR3 is 14 amino acids long.

The chain joins TRBV5-4 to TRBJ2-3; TRBD1 aligns across 11 bases. CDR1 and CDR2 from the germline V gene are SGHNT and YYREEE (reference sequence). V was pared by 4 bases and J by 4 bases, with 5 bases of the junction left unmatched. The CDR3 spans 15 residues. The CDR3 sequence is CASSRDRGRPDTQYF. CDR3 coding DNA: TGTGCCAGCAGCCGGGACAGGGGGAGGCCAGATACGCAGTATTTT.

This clone has just one count. This CDR3 reads CASSARQAPFNEQYF. CDR3 bases: TGTGCCAGCAGCGCGAGACAGGCCCCTTTCAATGAGCAGTACTTC. This rearrangement joins TRBV11-2 to TRBJ2-7, with D perhaps matching TRBD1 (6 bases). Germline lookup yields CDR1 SGHAT and CDR2 FQNNGV. The CDR3 runs 15 residues. V was cut by 5 bases and J by 7 bases, with 21 bases left in between.

This clone was seen only once. The gene calls are TRBV5-1 and TRBJ1-1; the D gene is possibly TRBD1 (6 bases). CDR3 length equals 14 residues. CDR1 is SGHRS and CDR2 is YFSETQ in the germline V gene. Trimming shortened V by 4 bases and J by 4 bases, and 14 bases separated the two germline ends. CDR3 DNA: TGCGCCAGCAGCGATGACCTAGGGGGCACTGAAGCTTTCTTT. This sequence encodes CASSDDLGGTEAFF.

This clone was detected only once. V is TRBV19 and J is TRBJ1-5; 9 bases agree with TRBD1. Losses at the gene ends were 2 bases for V and 1 base for J; bases not matched to a gene: 3. This CDR3 spans 16 amino acids. The V gene's germline CDR1 is LNHDA and CDR2 SQIVND (reference sequence). In nucleotides, the CDR3 is TGTGCCAGTAGTATAAATGGACAGGGGAGCAATCAGCCCCAGCATTTT. Translation gives CASSINGQGSNQPQHF.

This chain links TRBV5-4 with TRBJ1-2; 8 nucleotides line up with TRBD1. V was clipped by 0 bases and J by 3 bases; unmatched bases: 7. The CDR3 has 16 amino acids. Germline-derived CDR1 and CDR2 are SGHNT and YYREEE (reference sequence). The CDR3 is CASSLGRGRAYYGYTF. CDR3 bases: TGTGCCAGCAGCTTGGGCAGGGGGCGGGCCTACTATGGCTACACCTTC.

The J gene is TRBJ2-7, the V gene TRBV5-4; possible D gene TRBD1, 6 bases. This CDR3 has 14 amino acids. Germline CDR1 reads SGHNT; CDR2 reads YYREEE (reference sequence). Trimming took 1 base from V and 2 from J, leaving 10 bases between them. The CDR3: CASSLPGQPYEQYF. The CDR3 bases are TGTGCCAGCAGCTTGCCCGGACAGCCCTACGAGCAGTACTTC.

The V gene is TRBV29-1, the J gene TRBJ2-5, with D perhaps matching TRBD1 (5 bases). Trimming cost V 8 bases and J 4 bases, with 20 bases left between them. Germline V lookup: CDR1 SQVTM, CDR2 ANQGSEA. CDR3 length: 14 residues. CDR3 nucleotide sequence: TGCAGCCTTGCAGGGAATATTTTAGGAGAGACCCAGTACTTC. This codes for CSLAGNILGETQYF.

The chain joins TRBV19 to TRBJ1-3, with D perhaps TRBD1 (5 bases). Germline-derived CDR1 and CDR2 are LNHDA and SQIVND (reference sequence). With 8 bases removed from V and 0 bases from J, the gap between germline ends came to 23 bases. The CDR3 has 18 residues. The DNA for the CDR3 is TGTGCCAGTGTCAGGGAAGGCTCTCTTGGGCGCTCTGGAAACACCATATATTTT. It yields the protein CASVREGSLGRSGNTIYF.

This clone was recorded once. V gene TRBV10-3 combines with J gene TRBJ2-7, with D possibly being TRBD2 (6 bases). Germline V gene lookup returns CDR1 ENHRY and CDR2 SYGVKD. This CDR3 spans 16 amino acids. Trimming stripped 3 bases from V and 0 bases from J, with 15 bases between. This CDR3 is CAISDSDRAGSYEQYF. The CDR3, as DNA: TGTGCCATCAGTGATTCCGACAGAGCGGGCTCCTACGAGCAGTACTTC.

The chain links TRBV7-2 to TRBJ1-2; TRBD1 might be the D (5 bases). The CDR3 is 14 amino acids. Germline loops: CDR1 SGHTA, CDR2 FQGNSA. The ends were cut back, 3 bases at V and 2 bases at J, with 10 bases in the middle. The CDR3 here is CASSFDGGNYGYTF. In nucleotides, the CDR3 is TGTGCCAGCAGCTTTGACGGGGGAAACTATGGCTACACCTTC.

Here the CDR3 DNA reads TGTGCCAGCAGGGCCAGCACAGATACGCAGTATTTT. Protein: CASRASTDTQYF. V is TRBV6-5 and J is TRBJ2-3; D not certain. CDR3 length: 12 amino acids. Trimming took 6 bases from V and 0 from J, leaving 4 bases between them. CDR1 is MNHEY, CDR2 SVGAGI, per germline.

The chain carries TRBV5-4 and TRBJ2-1, with 15 bases that match TRBD2. The CDR3 covers 19 residues. CDR1 SGHNT and CDR2 YYREEE come from the germline V gene (reference sequence). V shed 4 bases and J 5 bases; nucleotides not matched to a gene: 13. The DNA for the CDR3 is TGTGCCAGCAGCGAGAAACGGACTAGCGGGAGGGTTTGGGACAATGAGCAGTTCTTC. Translation: CASSEKRTSGRVWDNEQFF.

The genes are TRBV5-1 and TRBJ2-3; the D gene is possibly TRBD2 (7 bases). V was shortened by 3 bases and J by 6 bases, with 17 bases between the two germline ends. The CDR3 contains 15 residues. CDR1 and CDR2 (germline): SGHRS, YFSETQ. The CDR3 coding sequence is TGCGCCAGCAGCTCTCGGACTAAGGGGGGGGATACGCAGTATTTT. It specifies CASSSRTKGGDTQYF.

This clone was counted a single time. The chain uses TRBV19 and TRBJ2-1, with 11 bases matching TRBD2. The CDR3 runs to 16 residues. After removal of 4 bases from V and 7 bases from J, the junction contained 9 bases not matched to a gene. Germline V gene data show CDR1 as LNHDA and CDR2 as SQIVND (reference sequence). CDR3 amino acids: CASSTLASGRRNEQFF. In DNA form, the CDR3 reads TGTGCCAGTAGTACCTTAGCTAGCGGGAGGCGGAATGAGCAGTTCTTC.

The V call is TRBV20-1, the J call TRBJ2-1, with a possible D match to TRBD2 (6 bases). Germline V lookup: CDR1 DFQATT, CDR2 SNEGSKA (reference sequence). Deletions cut 7 bases from V and 4 bases from J, with 8 bases between. The CDR3 runs to 11 residues. The CDR3: CSVAGYNEQFF. The DNA of the CDR3 is TGCAGTGTTGCGGGGTACAATGAGCAGTTCTTC.

The rearrangement joins TRBV30 to TRBJ2-1, with 7 bases fitting TRBD1. V shed 6 bases and J 1 base; nucleotides not matched to a gene: 6. Germline-derived CDR1 and CDR2 are GTSNPN and SVGIG (reference sequence). The CDR3 runs to 14 residues. CDR3 coding DNA: TGTGCCTGCGCTCGGGGACAGTCCTACAATGAGCAGTTCTTC. Translated: CACARGQSYNEQFF.

This rearrangement joins TRBV10-3 to TRBJ1-1; no definite D call. V was shortened by 7 bases and J by 4 bases, with 13 bases between the two germline ends. Germline V gene lookup returns CDR1 ENHRY and CDR2 SYGVKD. The CDR3 length is 13 residues. The CDR3 sequence is CAIISGLGTEAFF. As DNA, the CDR3 is TGTGCCATCATTTCTGGGCTGGGCACTGAAGCTTTCTTT.

V and J are TRBV29-1 and TRBJ2-3; 7 positions match TRBD2. Germline loops: CDR1 SQVTM, CDR2 ANQGSEA. V shed 4 bases, J shed 0 bases, and the junction held 7 bases outside the gene matches. The CDR3 length is 15 residues. The CDR3 loop reads CSVAGRSGSTDTQYF. CDR3 DNA: TGCAGCGTTGCGGGACGTAGCGGGAGCACAGATACGCAGTATTTT.

The chain links TRBV30 to TRBJ1-2; 9 nucleotides match TRBD1. The CDR3 runs 13 residues. After removal of 2 bases from V and 8 bases from J, the junction contained 6 bases not matched to a gene. Germline loops: CDR1 GTSNPN, CDR2 SVGIG (reference sequence). The CDR3 spells CAWSRDRDSGYTF. The CDR3 nucleotides are TGTGCCTGGAGTCGGGACAGGGACTCAGGCTACACCTTC.

The CDR3 loop reads CASSDQGQAYEQYF. The CDR3 DNA sequence: TGTGCCAGCAGTGATCAGGGACAGGCCTACGAGCAGTACTTC. The chain uses TRBV2 and TRBJ2-7; 8 positions match TRBD1. There are 14 residues in the CDR3. The ends lost 3 bases at V and 2 bases at J; junction bases unmatched: 3. Per germline, CDR1 SNHLY and CDR2 FYNNEI.

The chain has TRBV5-5 and TRBJ1-1, with D unresolved. This CDR3 spans 14 amino acids. Per the germline V gene, CDR1 is SGHKS and CDR2 is YYEKEE (reference sequence). Trimming took 7 bases from V and 0 from J, leaving 13 bases between them. CDR3 loop: CASVPTVMNTEAFF. CDR3 in DNA: TGTGCCAGCGTCCCTACGGTAATGAACACTGAAGCTTTCTTT.

This chain links TRBV19 with TRBJ2-6; the D gene is possibly TRBD2 (5 bases). From germline, CDR1 is LNHDA and CDR2 SQIVND (reference sequence). The V and J ends lost 6 bases and 2 bases respectively, with 14 bases between them. The CDR3 contains 16 residues. The CDR3 DNA is TGTGCCAGTAGGACAACTAGGGCCCCTGGGGCCAACGTCCTGACTTTC. It encodes CASRTTRAPGANVLTF.

J is TRBJ1-1 and V is TRBV18; D is undetermined. Deletions cut 3 bases from V and 6 bases from J, with 11 bases between. CDR3 length equals 13 residues. CDR1 and CDR2 from the germline V gene are KGHSH and LQKENI. The CDR3 DNA is TGTGCCAGCTCACCTTCGTGGGCCGCTGAAGCTTTCTTT. It codes for CASSPSWAAEAFF.

Only a few counts were recorded for this clone. The chain recombines TRBV2 with TRBJ1-1; D possibly corresponds to TRBD1 (5 bases). Trimming left V 4 bases short and J 4 bases short, with 10 bases between. Germline V gene sequence: CDR1 SNHLY, CDR2 FYNNEI. The CDR3 covers 13 residues. The DNA for the CDR3 is TGTGCCAGCAGTGGCCTGGGGGGCACTGAAGCTTTCTTT. Its translation: CASSGLGGTEAFF.

This sequence joins TRBV5-1 and TRBJ2-7; 8 bases align to TRBD1. V trimming: 0 bases; J trimming: 3 bases; junction bases outside the gene matches: 8. The length of the CDR3 is 16 residues. Germline V lookup: CDR1 SGHRS, CDR2 YFSETQ. CDR3 sequence: CASSLEGQASNYEQYF. The CDR3 nucleotides are TGCGCCAGCAGCTTGGAGGGACAGGCCTCAAACTACGAGCAGTACTTC. The complete variable domain, with remaining parts taken from reference TRBV5-1 and TRBJ2-7, reads KAGVTQTPRYLIKTRGQQVTLSCSPISGHRSVSWYQQTPGQGLQFLFEYFSETQRNKGNFPGRFSGRQFSNSRSEMNVSTLELGDSALYLCASSLEGQASNYEQYFGPGTRLTVT.

V gene TRBV18 combines with J gene TRBJ2-5; 11 bases fit TRBD2. Trimming removed 3 bases from V and 2 bases from J; junction bases left unmatched: 2. The CDR3 totals 15 residues. CDR1 and CDR2 (germline): KGHSH, LQKENI. The CDR3 region has the DNA TGTGCCAGCTCACCCCTAGCGGGAGGACAAGAGACCCAGTACTTC. Protein: CASSPLAGGQETQYF.